This T cell receptor beta chain was sequenced in a study of memory CD4+ T cells and cytomegalovirus serostatus. Clones were sequenced by immunoSEQ multiplex PCR, and TCRdb holds only the in-frame ones, with some missing. The sample includes 50,000 to 75,000 clones, 82% of them seen just once. The V gene lost 0 bases and the J gene lost 7 bases, with 11 bases spanning the gap. The CDR3 is 14 residues long. The germline V gene encodes CDR1 SGHRS and CDR2 YFSETQ. The sort gate was single viable CD3+CD4+CD8-CD45RO+ cells for memory CD4+ T cells. This chain connects TRBV5-1 to TRBJ1-5; perhaps TRBD1 as D (5 bases). This clonotype originated in an adult in good health and CMV-seronegative. Sequencing was carried out using memory CD4+ T cells from blood. The CDR3 reads CASSLDGGEQPQHF. The CDR3 DNA reads TGCGCCAGCAGCTTGGACGGAGGGGAGCAGCCCCAGCATTTT.